This passage covers 27 T cell receptor beta chains from one sample sequenced in a study of T cell responses to AZD1222 COVID-19 vaccine. TCRdb's copy holds only in-frame clones and misses some; the assay was immunoSEQ multiplex PCR. The table shows 110,000 or so clones, with about 93% occurring only once. The sequenced sample was peripheral blood, obtained 28 days after the second dose of the MenACWY control vaccine. These receptors were collected from an adult who received the MenACWY meningococcal vaccine as a control.

This chain links TRBV10-2 with TRBJ2-1; 7 bases match TRBD1. Germline lookup yields CDR1 WSHSY and CDR2 SAAADI. J lost 8 bases, V lost 7 bases, and 14 bases had no gene match. CDR3 size: 15 residues. The CDR3 bases are TGCGCCAGCAAAACAGGGGTGCCCCTCCCCTATGAGCAGTTCTTC. Translated: CASKTGVPLPYEQFF.

V gene TRBV5-4 combines with J gene TRBJ1-1; D gene ambiguous. Germline lookup yields CDR1 SGHNT and CDR2 YYREEE (reference sequence). The length of the CDR3 is 13 residues. Trimming removed 3 bases at V and 6 bases at J, with 12 bases between. CDR3 nucleotides: TGTGCCAGCAGCTCCGTGCAGAGGGCTGAAGCTTTCTTT. Its protein product is CASSSVQRAEAFF. The complete variable domain, with remaining parts taken from reference TRBV5-4 and TRBJ1-1, reads ETGVTQSPTHLIKTRGQQVTLRCSSQSGHNTVSWYQQALGQGPQFIFQYYREEENGRGNFPPRFSGLQFPNYSSELNVNALELDDSALYLCASSSVQRAEAFFGQGTRLTVV.

This clone was observed a single time. The chain is built from TRBV16 and TRBJ2-1; D could derive from TRBD1 or TRBD2 (6 bases each). The CDR3 runs to 15 residues. Germline V CDR1 and CDR2: KGHSY, FQNENV. The germline V and J ends were trimmed by 2 bases and 9 bases, with 17 bases remaining between them. CDR3 sequence: CASSQIFTGAGEQFF. CDR3 in DNA: TGTGCCAGCAGCCAAATCTTCACGGGGGCAGGTGAGCAGTTCTTC.

This clone was detected many times. Within the sample, other DNA sequences also encode this same CDR3. The chain carries TRBV6-1 and TRBJ1-5; the D gene is possibly TRBD1 (6 bases). Germline-derived CDR1 and CDR2 are MNHNS and SASEGT. The CDR3 is 15 amino acids. V lost 1 base to trimming and J lost 4 bases, with 11 bases between them. Here the CDR3 reads CASSEVRTGNQPQHF. The CDR3 DNA is TGTGCCAGCAGTGAAGTAAGAACAGGGAATCAGCCCCAGCATTTT.

In nucleotides, the CDR3 is TGTGCCAGCAGCAGAGGGACAGGGGGATACAATGAGCAGTTCTTC. The encoded protein is CASSRGTGGYNEQFF. The chain employs TRBV7-8 and TRBJ2-1; TRBD1 matches at 11 bases. This CDR3 contains 15 residues. V was pared by 5 bases and J by 4 bases, with 4 bases of the junction left unmatched. Germline CDR1 is SGHVS and CDR2 is FQNEAQ. Based on the CDR3 plus reference TRBV7-8 and TRBJ2-1, the full variable domain is GAGVSQSPRYKVAKRGQDVALRCDPISGHVSLFWYQQALGQGPEFLTYFQNEAQLDKSGLPSDRFFAERPEGSVSTLKIQRTQQEDSAVYLCASSRGTGGYNEQFFGPGTRLTVL.

The chain employs TRBV6-1 and TRBJ1-6; possibly TRBD1 for D (5 bases). Germline V gives CDR1 MNHNS, CDR2 SASEGT. This CDR3 comprises 16 residues. V lost 4 bases to trimming and J lost 8 bases, with 18 bases between them. The CDR3 sequence: CASSAPGLRMDSPLHF. The CDR3 DNA sequence: TGTGCCAGCAGTGCCCCGGGGCTTCGAATGGATTCACCCCTCCACTTT.

This clone was seen a few times. V and J are TRBV19 and TRBJ1-2; D is ambiguous. There are 13 residues in the CDR3. The germline gives CDR1 LNHDA, CDR2 SQIVND (reference sequence). Trimming cost V 9 bases and J 2 bases, with 13 bases left between them. The CDR3: CASGGSGNYGYTF. CDR3 nucleotides: TGTGCCAGCGGTGGCTCGGGCAACTATGGCTACACCTTC. Full variable domain (missing parts from reference TRBV19 and TRBJ1-2): DGGITQSPKYLFRKEGQNVTLSCEQNLNHDAMYWYRQDPGQGLRLIYYSQIVNDFQKGDIAEGYSVSREKKESFPLTVTSAQKNPTAFYLCASGGSGNYGYTFGSGTRLTVV.

This rearrangement joins TRBV6-4 to TRBJ2-5; 8 nucleotides match TRBD1. J was trimmed by 5 bases and V by 0 bases; bases with no gene match: 8. CDR1 is MRHNA, CDR2 SNTAGT, per germline. The CDR3 contains 16 residues. The CDR3 loop is CASSDSYGTGPETQYF. The CDR3 DNA reads as TGTGCCAGCAGTGACTCGTACGGGACAGGTCCGGAGACCCAGTACTTC.

In its sample, this clone was seen a few times. The rearrangement joins TRBV19 to TRBJ1-1; TRBD1 aligns across 8 bases. Germline CDR1 is LNHDA and CDR2 is SQIVND (reference sequence). Trimming cost V 3 bases and J 2 bases; bases outside gene matches: 2. This CDR3 contains 14 residues. CDR3 residues: CASSIDRGNTEAFF. The DNA of the CDR3 is TGTGCCAGTAGTATCGACAGGGGAAACACTGAAGCTTTCTTT.

V usage is TRBV27 and J usage is TRBJ2-7; D is ambiguous. V was shortened by 2 bases and J by 6 bases, with 17 bases between the two germline ends. The CDR3 contains 15 residues. Germline assignment: CDR1 MNHEY and CDR2 SMNVEV (reference sequence). CDR3 DNA sequence: TGTGCCAGCAGTTTAGGCCGCCTGCTTGGGGTCGAGCAGTACTTC. It specifies CASSLGRLLGVEQYF.

In its sample, this clone was seen once. The gene calls are TRBV2 and TRBJ1-4; D is unresolved. Germline V lookup: CDR1 SNHLY, CDR2 FYNNEI. This CDR3 is 14 amino acids long. V lost 7 bases, J lost 0 bases, and 9 bases lay in between. For the CDR3, the DNA is TGTGCCAGCATTGGTGGAGCAACTAATGAAAAACTGTTTTTT. This translates into CASIGGATNEKLFF.

The V call is TRBV15, the J call TRBJ2-7, with D unclear. The germline V and J ends were trimmed by 0 bases and 4 bases, with 7 bases remaining between them. The CDR3 is 13 residues long. Germline CDR1 LNHNV, CDR2 YYDKDF (reference sequence). The CDR3 sequence is CATSRDIPYEQYF. CDR3 sequence (DNA): TGTGCCACCAGCAGAGATATTCCGTACGAGCAGTACTTC.

The chain links TRBV3-1 (or the pseudogene TRBV3-2) to TRBJ2-3, with a possible D match to TRBD2 (6 bases). The CDR3 covers 15 residues. V was trimmed by 4 bases and J by 5 bases, leaving 16 bases between them. The germline V gene has CDR1 LGHDT and CDR2 YNNKEL (reference sequence). The CDR3 DNA reads as TGTGCCAGCAGCCCGCGGGGATCTCGTGAAGATACGCAGTATTTT. The encoded protein is CASSPRGSREDTQYF.

The chain links TRBV19 to TRBJ2-2; D gene uncertain. The CDR3 contains 12 residues. CDR1 and CDR2 (germline): LNHDA, SQIVND (reference sequence). Trimming removed 1 base at V and 6 bases at J, with 3 bases between. CDR3 amino acids: CASSIAAGELFF. DNA for the CDR3: TGTGCCAGTAGTATAGCGGCCGGGGAGCTGTTTTTT.

CDR3 amino acids: CASSRTWTDTEAFF. DNA of the CDR3: TGTGCCAGCAGCAGGACGTGGACGGACACTGAAGCTTTCTTT. The V call is TRBV6-5, the J call TRBJ1-1, with D unresolved. Germline assignment: CDR1 MNHEY and CDR2 SVGAGI. This CDR3 has 14 amino acids. Trimming removed 6 bases at V and 3 bases at J, with 14 bases between.

This chain links TRBV7-2 with TRBJ1-3; TRBD1 aligns across 9 bases. Germline V gene lookup returns CDR1 SGHTA and CDR2 FQGNSA. After removal of 6 bases from V and 7 bases from J, the junction contained 7 bases not matched to a gene. CDR3 length: 14 residues. The CDR3, as DNA: TGTGCCAGCAGTACCGGGACAGGGATCAACACCATATATTTT. Its protein is CASSTGTGINTIYF.

V gene TRBV6-1 combines with J gene TRBJ2-3; 11 positions match TRBD2. V was pared by 2 bases and J by 2 bases, with 9 bases of the junction left unmatched. The germline V gene has CDR1 MNHNS and CDR2 SASEGT. The CDR3 loop spans 18 amino acids. DNA of the CDR3: TGTGCCAGCAGTGAAAGCGCAATAGCGGGAGGGATCACAGATACGCAGTATTTT. Its protein is CASSESAIAGGITDTQYF.

The chain combines TRBV6-6 with TRBJ1-5, with TRBD1 as a possible D gene (5 bases). This CDR3 is 10 amino acids long. Trimming took 8 bases from V and 6 from J, leaving 5 bases between them. Germline lookup yields CDR1 MNHNY and CDR2 SVGAGI (reference sequence). The CDR3 nucleotides read TGTGCCAGCGGGGCTCAGCCCCAGCATTTT. It specifies CASGAQPQHF.

The gene calls are TRBV4-3 and TRBJ2-3; D is unclear. V lost 4 bases to trimming and J lost 3 bases, with 8 bases between them. Per the germline V gene, CDR1 is LGHNA and CDR2 is YSLEER. There are 13 residues in the CDR3. CDR3 sequence reads: CASSPTGTDTQYF. For the CDR3, the DNA is TGCGCCAGCAGCCCCACCGGGACAGATACGCAGTATTTT.

CDR3 bases: TGTGCCAGTAGTATTACACTGGAATATGGCTACACCTTC. This encodes CASSITLEYGYTF. The chain has TRBV19 and TRBJ1-2; D unresolved. This CDR3 contains 13 residues. Looked up from germline, CDR1 is LNHDA and CDR2 is SQIVND (reference sequence). V lost 3 bases to trimming and J lost 5 bases, with 10 bases between them. The complete variable domain, with remaining parts taken from reference TRBV19 and TRBJ1-2, reads DGGITQSPKYLFRKEGQNVTLSCEQNLNHDAMYWYRQDPGQGLRLIYYSQIVNDFQKGDIAEGYSVSREKKESFPLTVTSAQKNPTAFYLCASSITLEYGYTFGSGTRLTVV.

The chain recombines TRBV5-1 with TRBJ2-7; 9 bases are shared with TRBD2. Germline V CDR1 and CDR2: SGHRS, YFSETQ. The trim removed 4 bases at V and 4 bases at J, leaving 9 bases unmatched. The CDR3 contains 15 residues. CDR3 region: CASSLQAGGSYEQYF. The CDR3 nucleotides read TGCGCCAGCAGCCTCCAAGCGGGAGGATCGTACGAGCAGTACTTC.

This sequence joins TRBV5-1 and TRBJ1-4, with 8 bases lining up with TRBD1. V lost 4 bases to trimming and J lost 6 bases; unmatched junction nucleotides: 8. Germline values: CDR1 SGHRS, CDR2 YFSETQ. The CDR3 loop spans 15 amino acids. DNA of the CDR3: TGCGCCAGCAGCAGAGGGACAGGACTGGATGAAAAACTGTTTTTT. This gives the protein CASSRGTGLDEKLFF.

CDR3: CASSTRTSGKVSYNEQFF. The CDR3 DNA reads TGTGCCAGCAGTACACGGACTAGCGGGAAAGTCTCCTACAATGAGCAGTTCTTC. The V gene is TRBV2, the J gene TRBJ2-1; 12 bases line up with TRBD2. This CDR3 has 18 amino acids. The V segment lost 5 bases and the J segment 0 bases; nucleotides outside the gene matches: 8. Germline CDR1 SNHLY, CDR2 FYNNEI.

CDR3 protein: CASSEGLLTGELFF. Written as DNA, the CDR3 is TGTGCCAGCAGCGAGGGACTCCTCACCGGGGAGCTGTTTTTT. The chain joins TRBV9 to TRBJ2-2, with D maybe TRBD2 (6 bases). The CDR3 is made up of 14 amino acids. Trimming left V 3 bases short and J 4 bases short, with 10 bases between. Germline V gene data show CDR1 as SGDLS and CDR2 as YYNGEE.

The chain has TRBV13 and TRBJ2-3; 10 positions match TRBD2. Germline V gives CDR1 PRHDT, CDR2 FYEKMQ (reference sequence). Trimming removed 5 bases from V and 1 base from J; junction bases left unmatched: 9. The CDR3 has 17 residues. CDR3 in amino acids: CASSLIALAGGTDTQYF. DNA for the CDR3: TGTGCCAGCAGCCTCATAGCCCTAGCGGGGGGCACAGATACGCAGTATTTT.

The V call is TRBV27, the J call TRBJ2-2; weak D call: TRBD2 (6 bases). The germline V gene encodes CDR1 MNHEY and CDR2 SMNVEV (reference sequence). CDR3 size: 17 residues. V lost 3 bases and J 0 bases, leaving 14 bases between the germline ends. CDR3 in amino acids: CASSFSPDYTNTGELFF. CDR3 nucleotide sequence: TGTGCCAGCAGTTTTTCTCCGGACTACACGAACACCGGGGAGCTGTTTTTT.

V is TRBV7-9 and J is TRBJ2-4; weak D call: TRBD1 (7 bases). CDR1 is SEHNR and CDR2 is FQNEAQ in the germline V gene (reference sequence). V was cut by 0 bases and J by 3 bases, with 21 bases left in between. CDR3 length: 19 residues. CDR3 nucleotide sequence: TGTGCCAGCAGCTTAGCCCCCAGGGGGAGGAAATCCGGCAAAAACATTCAGTACTTC. Its translation is CASSLAPRGRKSGKNIQYF.